The clone carrying this TCR beta chain was seen repeatedly, ten times or more. The data were obtained in a study of human T cells and chemical hapten exposure. Time point denoted: pre-sensitization, week 0. Treatment here: therapeutic diphenylcyclopropenone sensitization with weekly scalp DPC. One entry per CDR3 protein results from TCRdb running MiXCR on the RACE reads. The sample contains roughly 100,000 distinct CDR3 sequences, 9.5% to 14% of which appear only once. This CDR3 has 16 amino acids. CDR1 is SGHRS, CDR2 YFSETQ, per germline. V was pared by 0 bases and J by 2 bases, with 1 base of the junction left unmatched.

The chain has TRBV5-1 and TRBJ2-5; 13 bases match TRBD2. The sequence was obtained from a woman in her sixties with alopecia areata. Some clones in this sample may be carry-over from other donors' samples. The sequenced sample was whole blood, obtained in connection with sensitization to the hapten diphenylcyclopropenone (DPC). The CDR3 is CASSLGTSGGQETQYF. CDR3 sequence (DNA): TGCGCCAGCAGCTTGGGGACTAGCGGGGGTCAAGAGACCCAGTACTTC.